Presented here are 32 T cell receptor beta chains from one specimen sequenced in a study of cytomegalovirus exposure and HLA in healthy donors. 60 Vbeta and 13 Jbeta primers were used in PCR. Using immunoSEQ multiplex PCR, the repertoire was profiled, and TCRdb retains in-frame clones only, with some absent. Of 130,000 to 150,000 clones in the sample, approximately 80% were seen once. The sequenced material came from PBMCs. These receptors were taken from a man younger than 40 in good health and CMV-seropositive.

The CDR3 region has the DNA TGTGCCAGCAGCTTAGGTCGCGAGCAGTACTTC. The encoded protein is CASSLGREQYF. This chain uses TRBV7-9 with TRBJ2-7, with D unclear. Trimming left V 1 base short and J 6 bases short, with 4 bases between. Germline assignment: CDR1 SEHNR and CDR2 FQNEAQ (reference sequence). The CDR3 runs 11 residues.

The J gene is TRBJ1-3, the V gene TRBV4-3; 8 bases agree with TRBD1. Germline assignment: CDR1 LGHNA and CDR2 YSLEER. This CDR3 comprises 15 residues. After removal of 0 bases from V and 6 bases from J, the junction contained 4 bases not matched to a gene. CDR3 protein: CASSQDMTGVNTIYF. CDR3 DNA: TGCGCCAGCAGCCAAGATATGACAGGGGTAAACACCATATATTTT.

J is TRBJ2-7 and V is TRBV11-1; D may be TRBD2 (6 bases). From germline, CDR1 is SGHAT and CDR2 FQDESV (reference sequence). There are 15 residues in the CDR3. The V end was cut by 2 bases, the J end by 5 bases, with 16 bases between. The CDR3 here is CASSLSAGRTHEQYF. CDR3 nucleotides: TGTGCCAGCAGCTTATCAGCCGGGAGAACCCACGAGCAGTACTTC. Complete variable domain (other parts from reference TRBV11-1 and TRBJ2-7): EAEVAQSPRYKITEKSQAVAFWCDPISGHATLYWYRQILGQGPELLVQFQDESVVDDSQLPKDRFSAERLKGVDSTLKIQPAELGDSAMYLCASSLSAGRTHEQYFGPGTRLTVT.

On this clone itself: Within the sample, other DNA sequences also encode this same CDR3. V usage is TRBV5-1 and J usage is TRBJ2-5; TRBD2 aligns across 7 bases. V dropped 0 bases and J dropped 5; count of bases not matched to a gene: 1. CDR1 and CDR2 (germline): SGHRS, YFSETQ. CDR3 length: 13 residues. As DNA, the CDR3 is TGCGCCAGCAGCTTGGTGGGAGGGGAGACCCAGTACTTC. This sequence encodes CASSLVGGETQYF.

The chain has TRBV6-5 and TRBJ1-2, with D perhaps TRBD1 (6 bases). Germline assignment: CDR1 MNHEY and CDR2 SVGAGI. V was pared by 6 bases and J by 4 bases, with 12 bases between. The CDR3 length is 13 residues. DNA for the CDR3: TGTGCCAGCAGCCCCCGGGACATCTATGGCTACACCTTC. It specifies CASSPRDIYGYTF.

This clone was picked up a small number of times. The rearrangement joins TRBV6-5 to TRBJ1-1, with D tentatively TRBD1 (6 bases). Germline lookup yields CDR1 MNHEY and CDR2 SVGAGI. V was pared by 5 bases and J by 6 bases, with 19 bases between. There are 15 residues in the CDR3. The CDR3 DNA follows: TGTGCCAGCAGTAACACAGGGTTTCGGAATCCTGAAGCTTTCTTT. It is translated as CASSNTGFRNPEAFF.

The chain uses TRBV19 and TRBJ2-6; 9 nucleotides line up with TRBD1. In germline, CDR1 is LNHDA, CDR2 SQIVND (reference sequence). The V gene end was trimmed by 4 bases and the J gene end by 6 bases; junction bases not matched to a gene: 4. This CDR3 has 15 amino acids. CDR3 amino acids: CASSNRGRLANVLTF. The CDR3 DNA reads TGTGCCAGTAGTAACAGGGGGCGCTTGGCCAACGTCCTGACTTTC.

The J gene is TRBJ2-1, the V gene TRBV5-1; 11 bases are shared with TRBD2. The trim removed 0 bases at V and 5 bases at J, leaving 7 bases unmatched. Germline V lookup: CDR1 SGHRS, CDR2 YFSETQ. The CDR3 has 17 residues. CDR3 sequence: CASSLEGLAATNNEQFF. CDR3 DNA: TGCGCCAGCAGCTTGGAGGGACTAGCGGCTACTAACAATGAGCAGTTCTTC.

The rearrangement joins TRBV2 to TRBJ2-2, with TRBD2 as a possible D gene (7 bases). V was pared by 11 bases and J by 1 base, with 11 bases between. Looked up from germline, CDR1 is SNHLY and CDR2 is FYNNEI. There are 13 residues in the CDR3. The CDR3 region is CAWGGRNTGELFF. The CDR3 coding sequence is TGTGCCTGGGGGGGGCGGAACACCGGGGAGCTGTTTTTT.

V is TRBV4-1 and J is TRBJ2-7, with 8 bases identical to TRBD2. CDR1 and CDR2 (germline): MGHRA, YSYEKL. This CDR3 contains 16 residues. V shed 1 base, J shed 3 bases, and the junction held 8 bases outside the gene matches. The CDR3 nucleotides read TGCGCCAGCAGCCAAGCCTCAGCGGGGGTAGACTACGAGCAGTACTTC. It yields the protein CASSQASAGVDYEQYF.

The chain employs TRBV6-1 and TRBJ2-7; TRBD1 aligns across 10 bases. CDR1 is MNHNS, CDR2 SASEGT, per germline. V shed 8 bases and J 0 bases; nucleotides not matched to a gene: 1. CDR3 length equals 13 residues. The CDR3 DNA is TGTGCCAGCCGGGACAGGGGCTCCTACGAGCAGTACTTC. It encodes CASRDRGSYEQYF.

The V gene is TRBV7-6, the J gene TRBJ2-7, with TRBD1 matching over 9 bases. CDR1 and CDR2 (germline): SGHVS, FNYEAQ. This CDR3 is built from 13 residues. The junction had 6 bases not matched to a gene; V was cut back by 7 bases and J by 5 bases. Written as DNA, the CDR3 is TGTGCCAGCATGAAGGACAGGGGCGACGAGCAGTACTTC. Amino acid sequence: CASMKDRGDEQYF.

This chain connects TRBV27 to TRBJ2-7; 8 bases line up with TRBD1. Trimming took 0 bases from V and 0 from J; bases not matched to a gene: 4. The CDR3 is 16 residues long. In germline, CDR1 is MNHEY, CDR2 SMNVEV (reference sequence). CDR3 DNA: TGTGCCAGCAGTTTATCGCCCGGGACAGGCTCCTACGAGCAGTACTTC. It is translated as CASSLSPGTGSYEQYF.

The V call is TRBV5-1, the J call TRBJ1-1, with a weak D call TRBD1 (5 bases). Trimming took 1 base from V and 1 from J, leaving 11 bases between them. The CDR3 covers 15 residues. Looked up from germline, CDR1 is SGHRS and CDR2 is YFSETQ. This chain's CDR3 is CASSLWGEKNTEAFF. Here the CDR3 DNA reads TGCGCCAGCAGCTTGTGGGGGGAGAAGAACACTGAAGCTTTCTTT.

The J gene is TRBJ1-4, the V gene TRBV2; 8 bases agree with TRBD1. J gave up 7 bases and V 4 bases, and 5 bases lay outside the gene matches. The germline gives CDR1 SNHLY, CDR2 FYNNEI. CDR3 length equals 14 residues. The CDR3 loop is CASSADRGSEKLFF. The CDR3 region has the DNA TGTGCCAGCAGTGCCGACAGGGGCTCTGAAAAACTGTTTTTT.

The chain has TRBV29-1 and TRBJ1-1; D is uncertain. This CDR3 comprises 13 residues. V lost 3 bases, J lost 0 bases, and 8 bases lay in between. CDR1 and CDR2 (germline): SQVTM, ANQGSEA. The CDR3 here is CSVDQMVNTEAFF. For the CDR3, the DNA is TGCAGCGTTGATCAGATGGTGAACACTGAAGCTTTCTTT. Complete variable domain (other parts from reference TRBV29-1 and TRBJ1-1): SAVISQKPSRDICQRGTSLTIQCQVDSQVTMMFWYRQQPGQSLTLIATANQGSEATYESGFVIDKFPISRPNLTFSTLTVSNMSPEDSSIYLCSVDQMVNTEAFFGQGTRLTVV.

CDR3 protein: CASSPLLAGEGFYEQYF. DNA of the CDR3: TGTGCCAGCAGTCCGTTACTAGCGGGAGAAGGATTCTACGAGCAGTACTTC. V and J are TRBV28 and TRBJ2-7; the match to TRBD2 covers 11 bases. Germline loops: CDR1 MDHEN, CDR2 SYDVKM. The CDR3 spans 17 residues. V lost 5 bases and J lost 3; bases outside the gene matches: 12.

In this sample, this clone turned up once. The CDR3 loop reads CASTTTKGRVDEQYF. DNA of the CDR3: TGCGCCAGCACTACCACAAAGGGGAGGGTGGACGAGCAGTACTTC. This chain links TRBV5-1 with TRBJ2-7; 7 nucleotides align to TRBD2. CDR1 SGHRS and CDR2 YFSETQ come from the germline V gene. After removal of 6 bases from V and 5 bases from J, the junction contained 14 bases not matched to a gene. The CDR3 consists of 15 residues.

On this clone itself: The junction shows a germline mismatch at one end, possibly a read error. The CDR3 coding sequence is TGTGCCAGCAGCGCCGATACGGCGGTCTTC. It is translated as CASSADTAVF. This chain joins TRBV6-5 and TRBJ2-1; unclear D gene. The CDR3 sequence is 10 residues long. Per germline, CDR1 MNHEY and CDR2 SVGAGI.

The chain links TRBV2 to TRBJ1-5; maybe TRBD1 (6 bases). Trimming took 6 bases from V and 2 from J, leaving 14 bases between them. The CDR3 loop spans 15 amino acids. The germline V gene has CDR1 SNHLY and CDR2 FYNNEI. CDR3 residues: CASSSQGNRNQPQHF. DNA of the CDR3: TGTGCCAGCAGCTCGCAGGGGAACCGCAATCAGCCCCAGCATTTT.

The genes are TRBV4-1 and TRBJ2-1; TRBD2 matches 10 bases. The CDR3 runs 16 residues. V trimming: 0 bases; J trimming: 7 bases; junction bases outside the gene matches: 6. Germline V gene sequence: CDR1 MGHRA, CDR2 YSYEKL. The DNA for the CDR3 is TGCGCCAGCAGCCAAGATGCTAGCGGGGGACCGAATGAGCAGTTCTTC. Protein sequence: CASSQDASGGPNEQFF.

Note on this clone: At one end, the junction sequence differs from germline, possibly due to a read error. The rearrangement uses TRBV5-6 and TRBJ2-4; D gene ambiguous. The CDR3 spans 16 residues. Per the germline V gene, CDR1 is SGHDT and CDR2 is YYEEEE. The CDR3 is CASSSDPQLDKNSQYF. As DNA, the CDR3 is TGTGCCAGCAGCTCTGACCCTCAGCTCGACAAAAACAGTCAGTACTTC.

The chain couples TRBV7-9 to TRBJ1-3; D remains unclear. The germline V and J ends were trimmed by 7 bases and 4 bases, with 14 bases remaining between them. The CDR3 extends over 14 amino acids. Germline assignment: CDR1 SEHNR and CDR2 FQNEAQ (reference sequence). CDR3 loop: CASTTPLRGNTIYF. The DNA of the CDR3 is TGTGCCAGCACAACCCCACTGCGGGGAAACACCATATATTTT.

The chain has TRBV10-3 and TRBJ1-1; D perhaps matches TRBD1 (5 bases). The CDR3 runs to 13 residues. Trimming pared 10 bases from V and 1 base from J, leaving 13 bases between. CDR1 is ENHRY, CDR2 SYGVKD, per germline. DNA of the CDR3: TGTGCCACCCGACAGCAACCGAACACTGAAGCTTTCTTT. Amino acids: CATRQQPNTEAFF.

The chain is built from TRBV30 and TRBJ2-1; TRBD2 matches at 10 bases. V was pared by 5 bases and J by 5 bases, with 12 bases of the junction left unmatched. The CDR3 runs to 16 residues. The germline V gene has CDR1 GTSNPN and CDR2 SVGIG (reference sequence). The CDR3 DNA sequence: TGTGCCTGGGGGCCCCTTAGCGGGGGGTTTAACAATGAGCAGTTCTTC. The encoded protein is CAWGPLSGGFNNEQFF.

The rearrangement joins TRBV15 to TRBJ2-3; 12 bases fit TRBD2. The germline V gene encodes CDR1 LNHNV and CDR2 YYDKDF (reference sequence). This CDR3 is built from 18 residues. The V segment lost 4 bases and the J segment 0 bases; nucleotides outside the gene matches: 8. The CDR3 DNA sequence: TGTGCCACCAGCACGGGACTAGCGGGCGCTCCTAGCACAGATACGCAGTATTTT. As protein: CATSTGLAGAPSTDTQYF.

This clone was observed a few times. This chain uses TRBV2 with TRBJ2-7; TRBD1 matches 10 bases. Unmatched junction bases numbered 6, after V lost 7 bases and J lost 3 bases. Germline CDR1 reads SNHLY; CDR2 reads FYNNEI. The CDR3 loop spans 14 amino acids. The CDR3 DNA follows: TGTGCCAGCAATGGCCGGACAGGGGGCTACGAGCAGTACTTC. Translation: CASNGRTGGYEQYF.

CDR3 in amino acids: CSVAGSSYEQYF. CDR3 nucleotide sequence: TGCAGCGTTGCCGGGTCCTCCTACGAGCAGTACTTC. The chain links TRBV29-1 to TRBJ2-5; no reliable D call. TRBJ2-7 matches the DNA end more closely, so the J call is doubtful. This CDR3 has 12 residues. Germline V gene data show CDR1 as SQVTM and CDR2 as ANQGSEA.

This chain links TRBV28 with TRBJ2-1, with D maybe TRBD2 (6 bases). Trimming left V 6 bases short and J 4 bases short, with 16 bases between. CDR1 and CDR2 from the germline V gene are MDHEN and SYDVKM. The CDR3 is 15 residues long. The chain's CDR3 is CASSHRDSEYNEQFF. For the CDR3, the DNA is TGTGCCAGCAGCCACCGGGACTCCGAATACAATGAGCAGTTCTTC.

This clone was seen just once. The J gene is TRBJ1-1, the V gene TRBV5-4, with TRBD1 as a possible D gene (5 bases). Per germline, CDR1 SGHNT and CDR2 YYREEE (reference sequence). Trimming shortened V by 0 bases and J by 3 bases, and 21 bases separated the two germline ends. The CDR3 is 18 amino acids. As DNA, the CDR3 is TGTGCCAGCAGCTTGGTGTCAGGGCCCGGAACTCTCTACACTGAAGCTTTCTTT. It encodes CASSLVSGPGTLYTEAFF.

This clone was counted only a few times. V usage is TRBV13 and J usage is TRBJ2-1; 9 bases are a match to TRBD2. The CDR3 extends over 16 amino acids. CDR1 PRHDT and CDR2 FYEKMQ come from the germline V gene (reference sequence). After removal of 5 bases from V and 6 bases from J, the junction contained 11 bases not matched to a gene. CDR3 protein: CASSEGRGLASNEQFF. The CDR3 nucleotides are TGTGCCAGCAGCGAGGGACGGGGACTAGCCTCCAATGAGCAGTTCTTC.

Only one count was recorded for this clone. This sequence joins TRBV5-1 and TRBJ1-6; 7 bases match TRBD1. CDR3 length equals 16 residues. V was pared by 0 bases and J by 6 bases, with 6 bases of the junction left unmatched. Germline values: CDR1 SGHRS, CDR2 YFSETQ. Written as DNA, the CDR3 is TGCGCCAGCAGCTTGGAGCAGGGGGACTTTAATTCACCCCTCCACTTT. Translating it yields CASSLEQGDFNSPLHF. Looking up the rest from reference TRBV5-1 and TRBJ1-6 gives the full variable domain: KAGVTQTPRYLIKTRGQQVTLSCSPISGHRSVSWYQQTPGQGLQFLFEYFSETQRNKGNFPGRFSGRQFSNSRSEMNVSTLELGDSALYLCASSLEQGDFNSPLHFGNGTRLTVT.